The present entry profiles one T cell receptor beta chain with its context. The same CDR3 can be traced to other DNA sequences in this sample. Trimming cost V 2 bases and J 3 bases; bases outside gene matches: 5. The CDR3 contains 14 residues. CDR1 and CDR2 from the germline V gene are SGHRS and YFSETQ. Study processing details: Cell counts per sample came from amplifying reference gene primers. Assay: immunoSEQ multiplex PCR; the TCRdb copy retains only in-frame clones and omits some. V and J calls and clone size are as listed in that table; D and trimming were resolved from the DNA. Of fewer than 500,000 clones listed, around 89% were seen once; the top ten hold approximately 4.3%. This sample was taken from a study of blood T cell repertoires in COVID-19. Whole-study context: Donors in the United States, Italy and Spain gave samples during acute or convalescent COVID-19.

This TCR came from a woman aged 30 to 39 with acute or convalescent COVID-19. This chain joins TRBV5-1 and TRBJ2-7, with TRBD1 identical over 7 bases. The sequencing input was peripheral blood. The CDR3 DNA reads as TGCGCCAGCAGCTTTAGGACAGGATTCTACGAGCAGTACTTC. It codes for CASSFRTGFYEQYF.